This T cell receptor beta chain appears in the sequencing data of a study of blood T cell repertoires in COVID-19. Only in-frame clones appear in the TCRdb table, and some are missing; sequencing was by immunoSEQ multiplex PCR. The sample consists of fewer than 300,000 clones, 82% of them appearing once. In this sample, this clone turned up once. Clinical history as reported by participants underpinned cohort assignment. The CDR3 spans 13 residues. V was trimmed by 3 bases and J by 5 bases, leaving 13 bases between them. Looked up from germline, CDR1 is DFQATT and CDR2 is SNEGSKA (reference sequence).

The source of this sequence is a man between 40 and 49 years old who had been exposed to COVID-19. Sequences were obtained from PBMCs or T cells enriched from blood (not recorded which). V and J are TRBV20-1 and TRBJ2-5; possible D gene TRBD2, 6 bases. The CDR3 region is CSASVRGVETQYF. The CDR3 DNA reads as TGCAGTGCTAGTGTTCGCGGGGTGGAGACCCAGTACTTC.